These T cell receptor beta chains were read from a single sample in a study of blood T cells in healthy people across ages. Via MiXCR, TCRdb re-called the 5' RACE reads, giving one row per CDR3 protein. The sample carries approximately 1,700,000 distinct CDR3 sequences, 30% to 40% recorded once. Sequencing was carried out using blood. The receptors were gathered from a human donor in good health. CDR3s include the opening cysteine and the closing phenylalanine or tryptophan. The order of the fields is J gene, V gene, D gene, CDR3 length, clone size, CDR3 protein, CDR3 DNA. D genes are given only for firm matches. Clone sizes are given selectively: once, few, many, or a class where the clone is expanded.

TRBJ1-1	TRBV5-1	TRBD1	14	-	CASRQGTDGTEAFF	TGCGCCAGCAGGCAGGGGACAGACGGCACTGAAGCTTTCTTT
TRBJ1-1	TRBV2	TRBD1	13	-	CVSRYQGASEAFF	TGTGTCAGCAGATATCAGGGGGCGTCTGAAGCTTTCTTT
TRBJ2-7	TRBV29-1	-	14	few	CSVEVPYRAHEQYF	TGCAGCGTTGAAGTCCCATACCGGGCCCACGAGCAGTACTTC
TRBJ1-1	TRBV3-1	-	14	few	CASSPLSPGPEAFF	TGTGCCAGCAGCCCCCTCTCTCCAGGGCCTGAAGCTTTCTTT
TRBJ2-7	TRBV20-1	-	10	few	CSATSGEQYF	TGCAGTGCTACTAGTGGAGAGCAGTACTTC
TRBJ1-2	TRBV29-1	TRBD1	12	-	CSAGQGVNGYTF	TGCAGCGCAGGGCAGGGGGTTAATGGCTACACCTTC
TRBJ1-4	TRBV20-1	TRBD1	13	-	CSARKAGGEKLFF	TGCAGTGCTAGGAAGGCAGGGGGTGAAAAACTGTTTTTT
TRBJ2-7	TRBV9	TRBD1	14	-	CAGSVGQGEYEQYF	TGTGCCGGCAGCGTGGGACAGGGGGAATACGAGCAGTACTTC
TRBJ1-1	TRBV7-2	-	14	once	CASSLAGFLVEAFF	TGTGCCAGCAGCTTGGCAGGGTTTTTAGTTGAAGCTTTCTTT
TRBJ2-1	TRBV20-1	-	15	-	CSARDGRNSYNERFF	TGCAGTGCTAGAGATGGTCGGAACTCCTACAATGAGCGGTTCTTC
TRBJ2-7	TRBV12-5	-	18	-	CASGSTTRVSRSSYEQYF	TGTGCTAGTGGATCTACAACTCGGGTCAGTAGGAGCTCCTACGAGCAGTACTTC
TRBJ1-4	TRBV12-3/TRBV12-4	-	15	-	CASRSPGGAREKLFF	TGTGCCAGCAGGTCACCGGGGGGGGCGCGGGAAAAACTGTTTTTT
TRBJ1-6	TRBV7-2	-	13	many	CATTPERDSPLHF	TGTGCCACAACTCCGGAGAGGGATTCACCCCTCCACTTT
TRBJ1-6	TRBV5-1	TRBD1	16	-	CASSLASGTGYSALHF	TGCGCCAGCAGCTTGGCCTCGGGGACAGGGTATAGTGCCCTCCACTTT
TRBJ1-2	TRBV28	TRBD1	15	few	CASSYLRQGVSGYTF	TGTGCCAGCAGTTACCTAAGACAGGGGGTGTCTGGCTACACCTTC
TRBJ1-1	TRBV29-1	-	13	few	CSVTWTEDTEAFF	TGCAGCGTGACCTGGACAGAAGACACCGAAGCTTTCTTT
TRBJ2-7	TRBV6-5	-	13	many	CASSYLGSDEQYF	TGTGCCAGCAGTTACCTGGGATCCGACGAGCAGTACTTC
TRBJ1-1	TRBV29-1	-	15	-	CSVEGGEGLGTEAFF	TGCAGCGTTGAAGGGGGAGAGGGGCTGGGCACTGAAGCTTTCTTT
TRBJ2-7	TRBV10-3	-	12	-	CAISVGTPEQYF	TGTGCCATCAGTGTGGGGACGCCCGAGCAGTACTTC
TRBJ1-1	TRBV10-3	-	14	-	CAISEGDKNTEAFF	TGTGCCATCAGTGAGGGAGACAAGAACACTGAAGCTTTCTTT
TRBJ1-6	TRBV28	TRBD1	16	many	CASSRVGTGYNSPLHF	TGTGCCAGCAGTCGAGTTGGGACAGGGTATAATTCACCCCTCCACTTT
TRBJ1-4	TRBV7-8	-	14	-	CASSLLRSNEKLFF	TGTGCCAGCAGCTTATTACGGAGCAATGAAAAACTGTTTTTT
TRBJ2-3	TRBV7-9	-	15	once	CAGSLELARADTQYF	TGTGCCGGCAGCTTAGAACTAGCACGGGCAGATACGCAGTATTTT
TRBJ1-1	TRBV29-1	-	12	-	CSVGQANTEAFF	TGCAGCGTTGGACAGGCGAACACTGAAGCTTTCTTT
TRBJ1-2	TRBV19	-	16	few	CASSITGLLGNYGYTF	TGTGCCAGTAGTATTACAGGGCTCTTGGGGAACTATGGCTACACCTTC
TRBJ1-5	TRBV12-3/TRBV12-4	-	14	few	CASTFLGGGQPQHF	TGTGCCAGCACCTTCCTGGGGGGCGGTCAGCCCCAGCATTTT
TRBJ1-1	TRBV10-3	-	12	-	CAISQDGAEAFF	TGTGCCATCAGCCAGGACGGGGCCGAAGCTTTCTTT
TRBJ2-5	TRBV2	-	14	once	CASSELRGGETQYF	TGTGCCAGCAGTGAATTACGGGGTGGGGAGACCCAGTACTTC
TRBJ2-1	TRBV20-1	TRBD2	13	few	CSVGRGVNNEQFF	TGCAGTGTCGGGCGGGGGGTGAACAATGAGCAGTTCTTC
TRBJ2-6	TRBV14	-	16	few	CASSQDVRGWANVLTF	TGTGCCAGCAGCCAAGATGTCCGGGGCTGGGCCAACGTCCTGACTTTC
TRBJ2-6	TRBV4-1	-	17	-	CASSLQVGGTGANVLTF	TGCGCCAGCAGCCTACAGGTGGGCGGGACTGGGGCCAACGTCCTGACTTTC
TRBJ2-1	TRBV12-3/TRBV12-4	-	14	-	CASTLVQGYNEQFF	TGTGCCAGCACCTTGGTCCAGGGGTACAATGAGCAGTTCTTC
TRBJ2-3	TRBV12-3/TRBV12-4	-	13	-	CASTGSSTDAEYF	TGTGCCAGCACTGGATCCAGCACAGATGCGGAGTATTTT
TRBJ1-1	TRBV5-1	TRBD1	17	-	CASSSRPGTGGKTEAFF	TGCGCCAGCAGCTCACGTCCCGGGACAGGGGGGAAGACTGAAGCTTTCTTT
TRBJ2-1	TRBV2	-	14	-	CASSVRGAPNEQFF	TGTGCCAGCAGTGTACGGGGAGCTCCCAATGAGCAGTTCTTC
TRBJ2-3	TRBV7-2	TRBD2	14	-	CASSLAGAQPTQYF	TGTGCCAGCAGTCTAGCGGGGGCCCAACCGACGCAGTATTTT
TRBJ1-2	TRBV9	-	14	-	CASSVDRVSGGYTF	TGTGCCAGCAGCGTAGACCGAGTATCGGGAGGCTACACCTTC
TRBJ1-1	TRBV20-1	-	12	-	CSAYFLSTEAFF	TGCAGTGCTTATTTCTTGAGCACTGAAGCTTTCTTT
TRBJ2-5	TRBV7-2	-	18	few	CASCLVGLGGPERETQYF	TGTGCCAGCTGCTTAGTCGGTTTAGGGGGGCCTGAGCGGGAGACCCAGTACTTC
TRBJ2-4	TRBV18	-	20	-	CASSPTPTGQALAAKNIQYF	TGTGCCAGCTCACCAACGCCCACCGGCCAGGCTCTCGCGGCCAAAAACATTCAGTACTTC
TRBJ2-3	TRBV20-1	-	15	-	CSAQSMSGRTDTQYF	TGCAGTGCCCAGTCAATGTCCGGACGCACAGATACGCAGTATTTT
TRBJ2-6	TRBV28	-	19	-	CASSSRQILKSAGANVLTF	TGTGCCAGCAGTTCCCGACAGATACTAAAGTCGGCTGGGGCCAACGTCCTGACTTTC
TRBJ2-5	TRBV4-3	TRBD2	16	once	CASCLAFWGGQETQYF	TGCGCCAGCTGCCTAGCTTTTTGGGGGGGGCAAGAGACCCAGTACTTC
TRBJ1-2	TRBV7-9	-	13	-	CASSDAGTSGYTF	TGTGCCAGCAGCGACGCAGGGACTAGCGGCTACACCTTC
TRBJ2-5	TRBV4-3	-	17	few	CASSQDSPPGAVETQYF	TGCGCCAGCAGCCAAGATTCCCCCCCTGGGGCGGTAGAGACCCAGTACTTC
TRBJ2-3	TRBV5-1	TRBD1	17	-	CASSPGQGRFSTDTQYF	TGCGCCAGCAGCCCCGGACAGGGTCGCTTTAGCACAGATACGCAGTATTTT
TRBJ2-7	TRBV20-1	-	15	-	CSARGRITQLGEQYF	TGCAGTGCTAGAGGAAGAATAACTCAGCTAGGCGAGCAGTACTTC
TRBJ2-7	TRBV20-1	-	14	few	CSARDLGLTYEQYF	TGCAGTGCTAGAGATCTCGGGTTAACCTACGAGCAGTACTTC
TRBJ1-2	TRBV28	TRBD1	15	-	CASSLPLGTESGYTF	TGTGCCAGCAGTTTACCCCTGGGGACAGAGAGCGGCTACACCTTC
TRBJ1-2	TRBV4-1	-	15	few	CASSKIRDFSYGYTF	TGCGCCAGCAGCAAAATCCGGGACTTCTCATATGGCTACACCTTC
TRBJ1-2	TRBV29-1	-	13	few	CSVYGQPNYGYTF	TGCAGCGTTTACGGACAGCCTAACTATGGCTACACCTTC
TRBJ1-2	TRBV29-1	TRBD1	12	few	CSVEDRAWGYTF	TGCAGCGTTGAGGACAGGGCCTGGGGCTACACCTTC
TRBJ2-7	TRBV28	-	15	-	CASRAGAPDLYEQYF	TGTGCCAGCAGAGCAGGGGCCCCTGATCTCTACGAGCAGTACTTC
TRBJ2-7	TRBV7-2	TRBD1	14	-	CASSLDPGGYEQYF	TGTGCCAGCAGCTTAGACCCAGGGGGATACGAGCAGTACTTC
TRBJ2-1	TRBV4-2	-	16	-	CASSQVTGGSLNEQFF	TGTGCCAGCAGCCAGGTAACGGGGGGCAGCCTCAATGAGCAGTTCTTC